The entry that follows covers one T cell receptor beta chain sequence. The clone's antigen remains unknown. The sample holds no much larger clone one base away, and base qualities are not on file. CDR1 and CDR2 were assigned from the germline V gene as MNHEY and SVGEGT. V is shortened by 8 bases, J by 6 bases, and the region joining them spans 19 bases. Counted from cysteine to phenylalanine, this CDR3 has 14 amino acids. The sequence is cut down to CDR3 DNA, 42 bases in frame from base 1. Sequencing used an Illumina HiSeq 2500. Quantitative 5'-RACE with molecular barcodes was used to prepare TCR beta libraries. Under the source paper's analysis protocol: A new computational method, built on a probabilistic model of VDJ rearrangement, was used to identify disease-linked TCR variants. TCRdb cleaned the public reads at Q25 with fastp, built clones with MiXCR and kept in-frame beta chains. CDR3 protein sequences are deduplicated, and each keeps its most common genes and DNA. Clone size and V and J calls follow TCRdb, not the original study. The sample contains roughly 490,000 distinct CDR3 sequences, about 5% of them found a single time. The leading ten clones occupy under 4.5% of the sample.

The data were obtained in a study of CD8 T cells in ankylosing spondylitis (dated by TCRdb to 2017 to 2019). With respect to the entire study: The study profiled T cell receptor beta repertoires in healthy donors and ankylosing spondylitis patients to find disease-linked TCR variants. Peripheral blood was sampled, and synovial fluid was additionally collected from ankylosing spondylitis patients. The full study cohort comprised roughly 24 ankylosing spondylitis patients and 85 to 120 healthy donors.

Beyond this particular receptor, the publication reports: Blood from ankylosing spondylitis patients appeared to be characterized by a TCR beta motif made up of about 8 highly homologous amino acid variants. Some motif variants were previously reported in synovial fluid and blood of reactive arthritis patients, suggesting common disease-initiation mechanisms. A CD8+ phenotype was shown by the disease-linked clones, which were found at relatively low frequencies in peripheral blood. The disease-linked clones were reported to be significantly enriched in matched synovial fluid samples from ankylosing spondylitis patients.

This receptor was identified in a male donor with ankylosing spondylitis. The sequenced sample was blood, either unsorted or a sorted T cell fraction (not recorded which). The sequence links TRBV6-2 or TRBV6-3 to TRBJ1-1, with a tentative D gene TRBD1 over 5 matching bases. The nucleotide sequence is TGTGCCAGCGGCCTGGTGGGGCATATGCCTGAAGCTTTCTTT. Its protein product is CASGLVGHMPEAFF.